This TCR beta chain appears in the sequencing data of a study of blood T cells in healthy people across ages. General study findings and limits: As naive T cell percentage varied, TCR beta diversity correlated strongly with it. With age, beta diversity per million T cells declined roughly linearly, significantly by about 40.

Comments on this clonotype: Its target is unknown.

The germline V gene encodes CDR1 DFQATT and CDR2 SNEGSKA (reference sequence). V was pared by 0 bases and J by 8 bases, with 13 bases between. The CDR3 runs 14 residues. Alongside a J-beta primer mix, a sample-barcoded 5' primer served in a second PCR lasting about 7 to 11 cycles. TCRdb re-derived calls from the 5' RACE reads in MiXCR, one entry per CDR3 protein. The sample consists of 750,000 to 950,000 distinct CDR3 sequences, around half of them appearing once. Sample: blood. V is TRBV20-1 and J is TRBJ1-4; D gene ambiguous. The TCR originated in an elderly man in good health. This CDR3 reads CSARDRGGGEKLFF. The CDR3, as DNA: TGCAGTGCTAGAGATCGGGGAGGCGGAGAAAAACTGTTTTTT.